The 32 T cell receptor beta chains below come from one sample, sequenced in a study of OX40 agonist ivuxolimab in advanced cancers. Libraries were prepared by immunoSEQ multiplex PCR; TCRdb keeps only in-frame clonotypes and omits some of them. The repertoire includes about 96,000 clones, about four fifths of them detected once, and roughly 5.2% sits in the top ten. The specimen comprised CD4+ or CD8+ T cells sorted from blood, sampled in a trial of the OX40 agonist ivuxolimab. The receptors here all came from an adult with an advanced solid tumor such as melanoma, head and neck, liver or kidney cancer.

The V and J genes are TRBV7-9 and TRBJ2-7; 8 bases line up with TRBD2. This CDR3 contains 14 residues. The germline CDR1 and CDR2 sequences are SEHNR and FQNEAQ (reference sequence). The J segment lost 0 bases and the V segment lost 8 bases, leaving 6 bases of the junction unmatched. The CDR3 nucleotides are TGTGCCAGCGCGGGGGGCAGGGTCTCCTACGAGCAGTACTTC. Its translation: CASAGGRVSYEQYF.

The rearrangement uses TRBV10-3 and TRBJ1-3; maybe TRBD1 (5 bases). The CDR3 totals 14 residues. Germline V gene sequence: CDR1 ENHRY, CDR2 SYGVKD. V was pared by 4 bases and J by 4 bases, with 11 bases between. CDR3 amino acids: CAISAKGLGNTIYF. Written as DNA, the CDR3 is TGTGCCATCAGTGCCAAGGGACTCGGAAACACCATATATTTT.

This clone was recorded once. This chain joins TRBV27 and TRBJ1-1; no clear D gene. The CDR3 has 14 residues. Germline CDR1 reads MNHEY; CDR2 reads SMNVEV (reference sequence). The V and J ends lost 4 bases and 1 base respectively, with 10 bases between them. The chain's CDR3 is CASSSLGENTEAFF. CDR3 nucleotide sequence: TGTGCCAGCAGTTCCCTGGGAGAGAACACTGAAGCTTTCTTT.

The chain combines TRBV6-5 with TRBJ2-1; TRBD2 matches at 9 bases. CDR1 and CDR2 from the germline V gene are MNHEY and SVGAGI. The CDR3 sequence is 12 residues long. Germline trimming cut 6 bases from V and 12 bases from J; bases unmatched to any gene: 6. The CDR3 loop is CASSPSGIGQFF. CDR3 DNA: TGTGCCAGCAGCCCTAGCGGGATCGGGCAGTTCTTC.

The chain joins TRBV7-3 to TRBJ1-2; TRBD1 might be the D (6 bases). This CDR3 is 14 amino acids long. Per germline, CDR1 SGHTA and CDR2 FQGTGA. The V end was cut by 2 bases, the J end by 5 bases, with 12 bases between. The CDR3 DNA follows: TGTGCCAGCAGCTTACAGGCGGGGGCTTATGGCTACACCTTC. The encoded protein is CASSLQAGAYGYTF.

The chain recombines TRBV9 with TRBJ2-3, with 7 bases that match TRBD2. CDR1 SGDLS and CDR2 YYNGEE come from the germline V gene. The CDR3 consists of 16 residues. J lost 0 bases, V lost 2 bases, and 6 bases had no gene match. The CDR3 region is CASSVPSGASTDTQYF. DNA of the CDR3: TGTGCCAGCAGCGTGCCTAGCGGAGCTAGCACAGATACGCAGTATTTT. The variable domain in full, completed from reference TRBV9 and TRBJ2-3, reads DSGVTQTPKHLITATGQRVTLRCSPRSGDLSVYWYQQSLDQGLQFLIQYYNGEERAKGNILERFSAQQFPDLHSELNLSSLELGDSALYFCASSVPSGASTDTQYFGPGTRLTVL.

CDR3 DNA: TGTGCCAGCAGCACGACTAGCGGGGGGGCCACCGTGGAGTTCTTC. This translates into CASSTTSGGATVEFF. The genes are TRBV9 and TRBJ2-1, with TRBD2 matching over 14 bases. The CDR3 loop spans 15 amino acids. Germline values: CDR1 SGDLS, CDR2 YYNGEE. V lost 4 bases, J lost 14 bases, and 11 bases stayed unmatched.

The chain uses TRBV7-2 and TRBJ1-2, with a weak D call TRBD1 (5 bases). CDR3 size: 15 residues. CDR1 is SGHTA and CDR2 is FQGNSA in the germline V gene. The ends were cut back, 5 bases at V and 4 bases at J, with 17 bases in the middle. In nucleotides, the CDR3 is TGTGCCAGCAGCGCTAGCTCCGGGGGACTCTATGGCTACACCTTC. Encoded protein: CASSASSGGLYGYTF.

The chain has TRBV27 and TRBJ1-2; 11 nucleotides align to TRBD1. Germline CDR1 and CDR2: MNHEY and SMNVEV (reference sequence). The V segment lost 6 bases and the J segment 6 bases; nucleotides outside the gene matches: 9. The CDR3 extends over 15 amino acids. The CDR3 spells CASRRGQGAMNGYTF. The CDR3, as DNA: TGTGCCAGCAGACGAGGACAGGGGGCTATGAATGGCTACACCTTC.

The V and J genes are TRBV5-3 and TRBJ2-7; D may be TRBD1 or TRBD2 (6 bases each). TRBV5-3 falls under the ORF class, with uncertain function. Trimming cost V 10 bases and J 2 bases, with 13 bases left between them. The CDR3 length is 12 residues. CDR3 bases: TGTGCCCACACAGGGAGGACCTACGAGCAGTACTTC. Protein product: CAHTGRTYEQYF.

This chain joins TRBV27 and TRBJ2-1; D unclear. The CDR3 contains 15 residues. The ends were cut back, 3 bases at V and 0 bases at J, with 9 bases in the middle. The V gene's germline CDR1 is MNHEY and CDR2 SMNVEV (reference sequence). Here the CDR3 DNA reads TGTGCCAGCAGTTTGGCCACGTTCTCCTACAATGAGCAGTTCTTC. Its protein product is CASSLATFSYNEQFF.

This clone showed up just a few times. V gene TRBV30 combines with J gene TRBJ1-3; unclear D gene. CDR1 GTSNPN and CDR2 SVGIG come from the germline V gene (reference sequence). Between the trimmed V and J ends, which lost 4 bases and 3 bases, there was a span of 7 bases. This CDR3 is built from 12 residues. The CDR3 loop is CAWKASGNTIYF. The CDR3 coding sequence is TGTGCCTGGAAGGCCAGTGGAAACACCATATATTTT.

V is TRBV11-2 and J is TRBJ2-5; no clear D gene. This CDR3 spans 16 amino acids. Looked up from germline, CDR1 is SGHAT and CDR2 is FQNNGV. Trimming cost V 0 bases and J 5 bases, with 16 bases left between them. CDR3: CASSLEDRAFRETQYF. The CDR3, as DNA: TGTGCCAGCAGCTTAGAAGACCGGGCCTTTAGGGAGACCCAGTACTTC.

This sequence joins TRBV7-3 and TRBJ2-1, with 10 bases identical to TRBD2. The V gene's germline CDR1 is SGHTA and CDR2 FQGTGA. The V gene end was trimmed by 5 bases and the J gene end by 6 bases; junction bases not matched to a gene: 4. The CDR3 runs 14 residues. CDR3 in amino acids: CASSDSGGANEQFF. The CDR3 nucleotides read TGTGCCAGCAGCGACAGCGGGGGGGCCAATGAGCAGTTCTTC.

The chain couples TRBV10-3 to TRBJ2-1; 10 bases line up with TRBD2. The trim removed 0 bases at V and 8 bases at J, leaving 4 bases unmatched. The germline gives CDR1 ENHRY, CDR2 SYGVKD. The CDR3 sequence is 15 residues long. The CDR3 reads CAISESAGGIYEQFF. Written as DNA, the CDR3 is TGTGCCATCAGTGAGTCAGCGGGGGGGATATATGAGCAGTTCTTC.

The chain couples TRBV11-3 to TRBJ2-2; D remains unclear. Germline V gene data show CDR1 as SGHNT and CDR2 as YENEEA. The CDR3 totals 17 residues. The V end was cut by 0 bases, the J end by 2 bases, with 13 bases between. DNA of the CDR3: TGTGCCAGCAGCTTAGACCTTGGTGTGGGTAACACCGGGGAGCTGTTTTTT. Protein: CASSLDLGVGNTGELFF.

The chain carries TRBV6-5 and TRBJ2-5, with a possible D match to TRBD2 (5 bases). The CDR3 is 15 residues long. CDR1 and CDR2 from the germline V gene are MNHEY and SVGAGI. Deletions cut 2 bases from V and 4 bases from J, with 14 bases between. CDR3 residues: CASSYAPTGRETQYF. The CDR3 DNA is TGTGCCAGCAGTTACGCACCGACGGGGAGAGAGACCCAGTACTTC.

This chain uses TRBV19 with TRBJ2-1; no firm D call. Germline CDR1 is LNHDA and CDR2 is SQIVND (reference sequence). The V gene lost 3 bases and the J gene lost 6 bases, with 9 bases spanning the gap. This CDR3 region has 13 residues. The CDR3 DNA reads as TGTGCCAGTAGTATTGGGCTACCCAATGAGCAGTTCTTC. It is translated as CASSIGLPNEQFF.

This chain connects TRBV29-1 to TRBJ1-1, with D unclear. Deletions cut 7 bases from V and 6 bases from J, with 9 bases between. Germline lookup yields CDR1 SQVTM and CDR2 ANQGSEA. The length of the CDR3 is 10 residues. CDR3 sequence reads: CSGKVSEAFF. In DNA form, the CDR3 reads TGCAGCGGGAAGGTGTCTGAAGCTTTCTTT. Full variable domain (rest looked up from reference TRBV29-1 and TRBJ1-1): SAVISQKPSRDICQRGTSLTIQCQVDSQVTMMFWYRQQPGQSLTLIATANQGSEATYESGFVIDKFPISRPNLTFSTLTVSNMSPEDSSIYLCSGKVSEAFFGQGTRLTVV.

This rearrangement joins TRBV7-9 to TRBJ1-1, with unresolved D. CDR1 SEHNR and CDR2 FQNEAQ come from the germline V gene (reference sequence). The length of the CDR3 is 13 residues. V lost 5 bases and J lost 3, with 10 bases in between. The CDR3 spells CASSQKVDTEAFF. The CDR3 DNA is TGTGCCAGCAGCCAGAAGGTGGACACTGAAGCTTTCTTT.

J is TRBJ2-7 and V is TRBV28, with 8 bases that match TRBD2. Per the germline V gene, CDR1 is MDHEN and CDR2 is SYDVKM. The trim removed 2 bases at V and 6 bases at J, leaving 6 bases unmatched. The CDR3 has 14 residues. DNA of the CDR3: TGTGCCAGCAGTTTAGTGGGACTAGACCCCGAGCAGTACTTC. Protein: CASSLVGLDPEQYF.

This chain joins TRBV2 and TRBJ1-4, with TRBD1 as a possible D gene (6 bases). Trimming took off 3 bases at V and 7 bases at J, with 21 bases between the two ends. Germline-derived CDR1 and CDR2 are SNHLY and FYNNEI. The CDR3 length is 17 residues. Written as DNA, the CDR3 is TGTGCCAGCAGTGACTGGGTCGTTGGGGGGCTCGGTGAAAAACTGTTTTTT. Its translation is CASSDWVVGGLGEKLFF.

The chain employs TRBV5-6 and TRBJ1-3, with D uncertain. Germline CDR1 reads SGHDT; CDR2 reads YYEEEE. V shed 4 bases and J shed 0 bases, with 11 bases lying between them. CDR3 length: 15 residues. CDR3 DNA: TGTGCCAGCAGCCTGGACTTCAGCTCTGGAAACACCATATATTTT. Its translation is CASSLDFSSGNTIYF.

The chain links TRBV25-1 to TRBJ2-3; tentatively, D is TRBD1 or TRBD2 (6 bases each). The CDR3 loop spans 18 amino acids. V shed 5 bases and J shed 4 bases, with 25 bases lying between them. The V gene's germline CDR1 is MGHDK and CDR2 SYGVNS. DNA for the CDR3: TGTGCCAGCAGTTTAGGGGCCGGGCGGAGGGGGATCGCAGATACGCAGTATTTT. This gives the protein CASSLGAGRRGIADTQYF.

The chain joins TRBV5-5 to TRBJ1-3; 9 bases are a match to TRBD1. The V gene end was trimmed by 4 bases and the J gene end by 4 bases; junction bases not matched to a gene: 3. Per germline, CDR1 SGHKS and CDR2 YYEKEE (reference sequence). The CDR3 covers 14 residues. The CDR3: CASSKDRGGNTIYF. The CDR3 bases are TGTGCCAGCAGCAAGGACAGGGGCGGAAACACCATATATTTT.

The chain has TRBV18 and TRBJ1-4, with D perhaps TRBD1 (5 bases). The length of the CDR3 is 14 residues. V was cut by 3 bases and J by 7 bases, with 12 bases left in between. Germline lookup yields CDR1 KGHSH and CDR2 LQKENI. The CDR3 DNA is TGTGCCAGCTCACCTCGGCCAGGGAGTGAAAAACTGTTTTTT. Encoded protein: CASSPRPGSEKLFF.

The chain uses TRBV19 and TRBJ2-1, with 10 bases fitting TRBD2. V was clipped by 8 bases and J by 3 bases; unmatched bases: 4. The CDR3 has 14 residues. CDR1 is LNHDA and CDR2 is SQIVND in the germline V gene (reference sequence). The CDR3 loop is CASSLAGLYNEQFF. CDR3 nucleotide sequence: TGTGCCAGTTCACTAGCGGGGCTCTACAATGAGCAGTTCTTC.

The chain uses TRBV14 and TRBJ1-2; 9 nucleotides agree with TRBD1. After removal of 4 bases from V and 0 bases from J, the junction contained 15 bases not matched to a gene. The germline CDR1 and CDR2 sequences are SGHDN and FVKESK. This CDR3 has 19 amino acids. CDR3 loop: CASSPTQGAIRGSNYGYTF. CDR3 DNA: TGTGCCAGCAGCCCGACACAGGGGGCGATCCGAGGGTCTAACTATGGCTACACCTTC.

This chain connects TRBV4-3 to TRBJ1-1; D not resolved. Germline V lookup: CDR1 LGHNA, CDR2 YSLEER. Between the trimmed V and J ends, which lost 1 base and 1 base, there was a span of 10 bases. The CDR3 length is 15 residues. CDR3 bases: TGCGCCAGCAGCCAAGCGCCGAACACGAACACTGAAGCTTTCTTT. Translated, it gives CASSQAPNTNTEAFF.

The chain has TRBV25-1 and TRBJ2-7, with 9 positions matching TRBD2. The CDR3 is made up of 14 amino acids. Germline trimming cut 6 bases from V and 2 bases from J; bases unmatched to any gene: 5. The germline CDR1 and CDR2 sequences are MGHDK and SYGVNS. CDR3 in amino acids: CASSIRGGAYEQYF. CDR3 DNA sequence: TGTGCCAGCAGCATACGCGGGGGGGCCTACGAGCAGTACTTC.

The genes are TRBV5-1 and TRBJ2-3; 7 bases align to TRBD2. Germline CDR1 SGHRS, CDR2 YFSETQ. V shed 0 bases and J 5 bases; nucleotides not matched to a gene: 6. The CDR3 sequence is 15 residues long. The CDR3, as DNA: TGCGCCAGCAGCTTGGCAGCGGGGCTCGGAGATACGCAGTATTTT. It yields the protein CASSLAAGLGDTQYF.

The sample holds one count of this clone. The chain couples TRBV5-6 to TRBJ2-5, with 7 bases identical to TRBD1. This CDR3 contains 17 residues. J gave up 2 bases and V 0 bases, and 10 bases lay outside the gene matches. CDR1 SGHDT and CDR2 YYEEEE come from the germline V gene. The CDR3: CASSLERWGTEQETQYF. DNA for the CDR3: TGTGCCAGCAGCTTGGAGAGGTGGGGGACAGAACAAGAGACCCAGTACTTC.